Presented here are 15 T cell receptor beta chains from one specimen sequenced in a study of blood T cell repertoires in COVID-19. Generated by immunoSEQ multiplex PCR, the TCRdb table keeps only in-frame clones and is missing some. The sample includes a few hundred thousand clones, about 90% of them seen just once. The sample consisted of PBMCs or T cells enriched from blood (not recorded which). These receptors were obtained from a woman aged 18-35 years with acute COVID-19.

The CDR3 region has the DNA TGTGCCAGCAGTCCCCTTACTAGCGGGGCCACCGGGGAGCTGTTTTTT. Its translation: CASSPLTSGATGELFF. The chain couples TRBV28 to TRBJ2-2; TRBD2 agrees at 10 bases. Per the germline V gene, CDR1 is MDHEN and CDR2 is SYDVKM. V shed 5 bases, J shed 4 bases, and the junction held 7 bases outside the gene matches. The CDR3 is 16 residues long.

The rearrangement joins TRBV15 to TRBJ1-5; possible D gene TRBD1, 5 bases. This CDR3 spans 10 amino acids. Per germline, CDR1 LNHNV and CDR2 YYDKDF (reference sequence). Trimming shortened V by 11 bases and J by 7 bases, and 9 bases separated the two germline ends. This CDR3 reads CAPKGQPQHF. The CDR3 bases are TGTGCCCCCAAGGGGCAGCCCCAGCATTTT.

This clone occurred a few times. CDR3 DNA: TGTGCCAGCAGCCCACCCCTGGGGGGCTATGGCTACACCTTC. It translates to CASSPPLGGYGYTF. The chain links TRBV11-3 to TRBJ1-2; tentative D call: TRBD1 (5 bases). The CDR3 spans 14 residues. V shed 5 bases and J shed 4 bases, with 14 bases lying between them. Germline assignment: CDR1 SGHNT and CDR2 YENEEA.

Remarks on this clone: An end of the junction does not agree with germline; a read error may underlie this. The V and J genes are TRBV28 and TRBJ2-7; a possible D gene is TRBD2 (5 bases). Looked up from germline, CDR1 is MDHEN and CDR2 is SYDVKM. The CDR3 extends over 15 amino acids. The CDR3 DNA is TGTGCCAGCAGTTCCGGGTCCCCGGGAAGCTACGGGCAGTACTTC. This encodes CASSSGSPGSYGQYF. The whole variable domain, filled in from reference TRBV28 and TRBJ2-7, reads DVKVTQSSRYLVKRTGEKVFLECVQDMDHENMFWYRQDPGLGLRLIYFSYDVKMKEKGDIPEGYSVSREKKERFSLILESASTNQTSMYLCASSSGSPGSYGQYFGPGTRLTVT.

The V call is TRBV27, the J call TRBJ2-2; 7 positions match TRBD2. Germline V gene lookup returns CDR1 MNHEY and CDR2 SMNVEV (reference sequence). The CDR3 loop spans 14 amino acids. The V segment lost 5 bases and the J segment 4 bases; nucleotides outside the gene matches: 4. CDR3 DNA sequence: TGTGCCAGCAGTCCCGGCGGGAGCACCGGGGAGCTGTTTTTT. Protein: CASSPGGSTGELFF.

The V gene is TRBV27, the J gene TRBJ2-7, with D possibly matching TRBD2 (6 bases). Germline CDR1 reads MNHEY; CDR2 reads SMNVEV (reference sequence). CDR3 length equals 16 residues. Trimming shortened V by 4 bases and J by 9 bases, and 25 bases separated the two germline ends. CDR3 sequence reads: CASSSRRGGDPTRQYF. The CDR3 DNA reads TGTGCCAGCAGTTCTCGACGGGGAGGAGATCCTACGAGGCAGTACTTC.

The chain links TRBV28 to TRBJ1-5; D ambiguous. The CDR3 runs 16 residues. The germline V and J ends were trimmed by 5 bases and 7 bases, with 21 bases remaining between them. The germline V gene has CDR1 MDHEN and CDR2 SYDVKM. CDR3 protein: CASSALAGYGYQPQHF. Written as DNA, the CDR3 is TGTGCCAGCAGTGCCCTCGCGGGGTACGGCTACCAGCCCCAGCATTTT.

The table lists this clone with a count of one. The chain uses TRBV11-1 and TRBJ1-1, with TRBD1 matching over 7 bases. V gave up 7 bases and J gave up 1 base; unmatched junction bases: 6. The germline CDR1 and CDR2 sequences are SGHAT and FQDESV (reference sequence). This CDR3 contains 14 residues. The CDR3 here is CASTPWTGNTEAFF. The CDR3 bases are TGTGCCAGCACCCCATGGACAGGGAACACTGAAGCTTTCTTT.

The chain couples TRBV5-1 to TRBJ1-2; 9 bases match TRBD1. Germline trimming cut 4 bases from V and 5 bases from J; bases unmatched to any gene: 12. The germline CDR1 and CDR2 sequences are SGHRS and YFSETQ. This CDR3 contains 16 residues. CDR3 sequence reads: CASSGNRDREGYGYTF. The DNA for the CDR3 is TGCGCCAGCAGCGGAAACCGGGACAGGGAGGGATATGGCTACACCTTC. Using reference TRBV5-1 and TRBJ1-2 for the parts outside the CDR3, the full variable domain is KAGVTQTPRYLIKTRGQQVTLSCSPISGHRSVSWYQQTPGQGLQFLFEYFSETQRNKGNFPGRFSGRQFSNSRSEMNVSTLELGDSALYLCASSGNRDREGYGYTFGSGTRLTVV.

CDR3: CASSWTRPPDTQYF. CDR3 in DNA: TGTGCCAGCAGTTGGACTAGGCCTCCAGATACGCAGTATTTT. The V gene is TRBV7-3, the J gene TRBJ2-3; 7 nucleotides line up with TRBD2. CDR3 length: 14 residues. V shed 6 bases, J shed 4 bases, and the junction held 7 bases outside the gene matches. Germline-derived CDR1 and CDR2 are SGHTA and FQGTGA.

The V call is TRBV7-9, the J call TRBJ2-7; maybe TRBD2 (5 bases). Trimming took off 4 bases at V and 1 base at J, with 11 bases between the two ends. CDR1 is SEHNR and CDR2 is FQNEAQ in the germline V gene (reference sequence). CDR3 length: 14 amino acids. The CDR3 protein is CASSYGEVSYEQYF. Written as DNA, the CDR3 is TGTGCCAGCAGCTACGGGGAAGTTTCCTACGAGCAGTACTTC. The whole variable domain, remainder taken from reference TRBV7-9 and TRBJ2-7, is DTGVSQNPRHKITKRGQNVTFRCDPISEHNRLYWYRQTLGQGPEFLTYFQNEAQLEKSRLLSDRFSAERPKGSFSTLEIQRTEQGDSAMYLCASSYGEVSYEQYFGPGTRLTVT.

The V gene is TRBV10-3, the J gene TRBJ1-1, with 7 bases that match TRBD1. Trimming cost V 6 bases and J 10 bases; bases outside gene matches: 8. CDR3 size: 12 residues. Germline CDR1 ENHRY, CDR2 SYGVKD. CDR3 protein: CAIRATGSRAFF. The CDR3 nucleotides are TGTGCCATCAGGGCGACAGGGTCTAGAGCTTTCTTT.

The chain has TRBV28 and TRBJ2-7; perhaps TRBD2 as D (5 bases). V was clipped by 3 bases and J by 2 bases, with 14 bases between them. CDR3 length: 15 amino acids. CDR1 MDHEN and CDR2 SYDVKM come from the germline V gene. The CDR3 coding sequence is TGTGCCAGCAGTTTTCCGCGGGCCACCGCCTACGAGCAGTACTTC. Its translation: CASSFPRATAYEQYF.

This clone was counted only a few times. This chain links TRBV13 with TRBJ1-6, with D perhaps matching TRBD1 (6 bases). Trimming removed 4 bases from V and 5 bases from J, with 15 bases in between. Germline lookup yields CDR1 PRHDT and CDR2 FYEKMQ (reference sequence). The CDR3 consists of 16 residues. In DNA form, the CDR3 reads TGTGCCAGCAGCTGGCGAGGGACACCACATAATTCACCCCTCCACTTT. The encoded protein is CASSWRGTPHNSPLHF.

This clone was found many times. The genes are TRBV4-2 and TRBJ2-7; TRBD2 agrees at 9 bases. Germline V lookup: CDR1 LGHNA, CDR2 YNFKEQ. V gave up 0 bases and J gave up 7 bases; unmatched junction bases: 7. The CDR3 extends over 15 amino acids. In nucleotides, the CDR3 is TGTGCCAGCAGCCAAGATCCAGCGGGAGGTGCTGAGCAGTACTTC. It codes for CASSQDPAGGAEQYF.